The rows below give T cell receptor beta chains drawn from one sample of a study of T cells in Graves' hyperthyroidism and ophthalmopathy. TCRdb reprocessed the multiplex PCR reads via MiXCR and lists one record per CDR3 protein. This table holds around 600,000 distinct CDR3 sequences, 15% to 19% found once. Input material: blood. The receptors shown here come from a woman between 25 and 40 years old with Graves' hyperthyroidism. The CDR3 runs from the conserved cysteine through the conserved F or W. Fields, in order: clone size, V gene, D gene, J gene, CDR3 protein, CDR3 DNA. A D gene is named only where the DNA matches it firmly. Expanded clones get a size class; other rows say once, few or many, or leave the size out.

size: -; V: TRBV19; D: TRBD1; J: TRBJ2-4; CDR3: CASSIDLLQGQNIQYF; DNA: TGTGCCAGTAGTATAGATCTGTTACAGGGGCAAAACATTCAGTACTTC
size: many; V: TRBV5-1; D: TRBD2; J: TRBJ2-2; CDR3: CASSLGGLAAGELFF; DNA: TGCGCCAGCAGCTTGGGTGGACTAGCCGCCGGGGAGCTGTTTTTT
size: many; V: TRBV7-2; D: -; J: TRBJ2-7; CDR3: CASSLVVAGANFYEQYF; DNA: TGTGCCAGCAGCTTAGTAGTCGCAGGGGCAAATTTCTACGAGCAGTACTTC
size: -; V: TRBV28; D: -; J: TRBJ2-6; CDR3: CASSLFGRSGSSGANVLTF; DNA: TGTGCCAGCAGTTTATTCGGTCGAAGCGGAAGCTCTGGGGCCAACGTCCTGACTTTC
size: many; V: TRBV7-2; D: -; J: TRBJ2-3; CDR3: CASSFITDTQYF; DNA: TGTGCCAGCAGCTTCATCACAGATACGCAGTATTTT
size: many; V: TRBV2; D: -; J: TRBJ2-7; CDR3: CASRVSGYEQYF; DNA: TGTGCCAGCCGGGTTAGCGGCTACGAGCAGTACTTC
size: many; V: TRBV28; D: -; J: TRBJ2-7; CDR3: CASSSFYEQYF; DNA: TGTGCCAGCAGTTCCTTCTACGAGCAGTACTTC
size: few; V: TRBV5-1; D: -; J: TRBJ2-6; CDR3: CASSGWGGGSGANVLTF; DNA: TGCGCCAGCAGCGGTTGGGGAGGGGGCTCTGGGGCCAACGTCCTGACTTTC
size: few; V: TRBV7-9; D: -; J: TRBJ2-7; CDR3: CASSLTANAQEQYF; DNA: TGTGCCAGCAGCTTAACAGCGAACGCCCAGGAGCAGTACTTC
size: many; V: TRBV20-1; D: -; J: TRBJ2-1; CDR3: CSASNYNEQFF; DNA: TGCAGTGCTAGTAATTACAATGAGCAGTTCTTC
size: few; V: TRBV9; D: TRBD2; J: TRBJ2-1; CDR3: CASSEGLAVNDEQFF; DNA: TGTGCCAGCAGCGAGGGACTAGCGGTGAACGATGAGCAGTTCTTC
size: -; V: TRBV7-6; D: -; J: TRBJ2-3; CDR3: CASSLAGGANTDTQYF; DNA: TGTGCCAGCAGCTTAGCGGGGGGCGCGAACACAGATACGCAGTATTTT
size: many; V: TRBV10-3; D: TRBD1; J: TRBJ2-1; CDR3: CATTGTGVYEQFF; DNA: TGTGCCACCACCGGGACAGGGGTCTATGAGCAGTTCTTC
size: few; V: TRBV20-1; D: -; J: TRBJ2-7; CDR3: CSARNVVGRINYEQYF; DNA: TGCAGTGCTAGAAACGTCGTAGGGCGGATTAACTACGAGCAGTACTTC
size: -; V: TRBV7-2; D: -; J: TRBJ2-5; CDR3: CASLRQYGGETQYF; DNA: TGTGCCAGCCTCCGGCAGTATGGGGGGGAGACCCAGTACTTC
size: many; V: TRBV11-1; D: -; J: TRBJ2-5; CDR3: CASSLGGSKETQYF; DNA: TGTGCCAGCAGCTTAGGAGGCAGCAAAGAGACCCAGTACTTC
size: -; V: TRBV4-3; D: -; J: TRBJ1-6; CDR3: CASSQHLGGSSPLHF; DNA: TGCGCCAGCAGCCAACATCTTGGGGGAAGTTCACCCCTCCACTTT
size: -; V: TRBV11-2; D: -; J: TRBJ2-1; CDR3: CASSLRRPSSYNEQFF; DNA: TGTGCCAGCAGCTTAAGGCGACCCTCTTCCTACAATGAGCAGTTCTTC
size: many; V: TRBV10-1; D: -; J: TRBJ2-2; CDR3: CASSKQGPQAGELFF; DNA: TGCGCCAGCAGTAAACAGGGTCCTCAGGCCGGGGAGCTGTTTTTT
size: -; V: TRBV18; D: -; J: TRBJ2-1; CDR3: CASPPGSLSSYNEQFF; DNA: TGTGCCAGCCCACCAGGTAGCCTGAGCTCCTACAATGAGCAGTTCTTC
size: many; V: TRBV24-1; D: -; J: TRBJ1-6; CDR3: CATSSGTTGSPLHF; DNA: TGTGCCACGTCCTCCGGGACCACGGGTTCACCCCTCCACTTT
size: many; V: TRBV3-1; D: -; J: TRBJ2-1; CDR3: CASSRETGLAHNEQFF; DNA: TGTGCCAGCAGCCGCGAAACGGGACTGGCCCACAATGAGCAGTTCTTC
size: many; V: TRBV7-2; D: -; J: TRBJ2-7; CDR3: CASSVRDTYEQYF; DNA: TGTGCCAGCAGCGTCCGGGACACCTACGAGCAGTACTTC
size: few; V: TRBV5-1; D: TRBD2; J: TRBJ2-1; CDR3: CASQAASGRYNEQFF; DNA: TGCGCCAGCCAGGCGGCTAGCGGGAGGTACAATGAGCAGTTCTTC